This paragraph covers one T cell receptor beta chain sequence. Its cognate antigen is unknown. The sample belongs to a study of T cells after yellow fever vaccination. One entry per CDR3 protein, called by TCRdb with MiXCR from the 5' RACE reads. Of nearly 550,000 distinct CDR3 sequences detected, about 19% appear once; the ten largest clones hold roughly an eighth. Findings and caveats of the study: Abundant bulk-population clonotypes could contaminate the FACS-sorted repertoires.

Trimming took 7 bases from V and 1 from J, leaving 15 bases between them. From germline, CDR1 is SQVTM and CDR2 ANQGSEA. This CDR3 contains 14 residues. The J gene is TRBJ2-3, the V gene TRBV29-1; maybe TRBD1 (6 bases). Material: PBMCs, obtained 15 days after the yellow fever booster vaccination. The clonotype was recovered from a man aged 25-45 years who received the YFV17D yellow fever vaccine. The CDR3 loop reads CSAGSGARTDTQYF. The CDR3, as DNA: TGCAGCGCGGGATCAGGGGCGCGCACAGATACGCAGTATTTT.